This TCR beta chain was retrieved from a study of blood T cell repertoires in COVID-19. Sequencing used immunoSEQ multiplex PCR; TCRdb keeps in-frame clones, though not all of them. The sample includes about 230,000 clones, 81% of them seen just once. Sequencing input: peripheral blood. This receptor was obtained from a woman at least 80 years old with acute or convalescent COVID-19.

In DNA, the CDR3 is TGTGCCAGTAGTATAGGGAGGGACGGAAATCAGCCCCAGCATTTT. Amino acid sequence: CASSIGRDGNQPQHF. The V and J genes are TRBV19 and TRBJ1-5; the D gene is possibly TRBD1 (5 bases). Germline V gene sequence: CDR1 LNHDA, CDR2 SQIVND (reference sequence). This CDR3 region has 15 residues. Trimming shortened V by 1 base and J by 4 bases, and 11 bases separated the two germline ends.